This T cell receptor beta chain was identified in a study of T cell changes during pregnancy in multiple sclerosis. Clones were read by immunoSEQ multiplex PCR, and TCRdb kept only the in-frame ones, dropping some. The table has around 64,000 clones, roughly 92% seen once. The receptor's source is a female donor with multiple sclerosis, enrolled in a pregnancy study. Here the sequenced sample was CD8+ T cells from peripheral blood mononuclear cells, taken in the third trimester of pregnancy.

The CDR3 protein is CASSLHKLSLRRDNEQFF. CDR3 DNA: TGTGCCAGCAGCTTGCACAAACTAAGTCTCCGGAGGGACAATGAGCAGTTCTTC. This chain links TRBV5-6 with TRBJ2-1, with D possibly matching TRBD2 (6 bases). CDR1 is SGHDT and CDR2 is YYEEEE in the germline V gene. The CDR3 consists of 18 residues. The V end was cut by 1 base, the J end by 5 bases, with 22 bases between.